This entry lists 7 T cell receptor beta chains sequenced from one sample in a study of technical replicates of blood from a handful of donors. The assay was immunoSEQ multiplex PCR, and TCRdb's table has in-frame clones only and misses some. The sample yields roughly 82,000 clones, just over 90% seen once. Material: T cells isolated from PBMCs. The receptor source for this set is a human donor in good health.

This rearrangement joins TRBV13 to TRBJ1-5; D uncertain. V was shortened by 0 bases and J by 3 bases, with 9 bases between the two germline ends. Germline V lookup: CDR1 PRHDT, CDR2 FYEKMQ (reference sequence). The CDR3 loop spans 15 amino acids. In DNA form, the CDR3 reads TGTGCCAGCAGCTTAGGCCGGGGATACAATCAGCCCCAGCATTTT. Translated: CASSLGRGYNQPQHF. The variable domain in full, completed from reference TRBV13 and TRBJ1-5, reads AAGVIQSPRHLIKEKRETATLKCYPIPRHDTVYWYQQGPGQDPQFLISFYEKMQSDKGSIPDRFSAQQFSDYHSELNMSSLELGDSALYFCASSLGRGYNQPQHFGDGTRLSIL.

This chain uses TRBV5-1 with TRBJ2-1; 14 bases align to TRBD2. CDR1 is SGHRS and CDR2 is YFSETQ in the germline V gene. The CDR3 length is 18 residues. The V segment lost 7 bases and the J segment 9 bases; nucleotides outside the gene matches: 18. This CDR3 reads CASQTSGGASFSRSEQFF. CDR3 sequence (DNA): TGCGCCAGCCAGACTAGCGGGGGGGCATCTTTCAGTCGGAGTGAGCAGTTCTTC. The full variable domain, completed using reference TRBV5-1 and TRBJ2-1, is KAGVTQTPRYLIKTRGQQVTLSCSPISGHRSVSWYQQTPGQGLQFLFEYFSETQRNKGNFPGRFSGRQFSNSRSEMNVSTLELGDSALYLCASQTSGGASFSRSEQFFGPGTRLTVL.

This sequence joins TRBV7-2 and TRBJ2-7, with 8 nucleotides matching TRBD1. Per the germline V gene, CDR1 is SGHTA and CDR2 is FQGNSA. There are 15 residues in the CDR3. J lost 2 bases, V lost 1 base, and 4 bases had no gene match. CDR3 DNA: TGTGCCAGCAGCTTAGTCTCACAGGGGGCCTACGAGCAGTACTTC. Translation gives CASSLVSQGAYEQYF.

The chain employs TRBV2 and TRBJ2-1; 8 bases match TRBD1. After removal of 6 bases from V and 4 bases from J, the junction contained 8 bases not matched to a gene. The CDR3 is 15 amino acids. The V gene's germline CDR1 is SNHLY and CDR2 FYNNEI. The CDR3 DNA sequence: TGTGCCAGCAGCGTGAACAGGGGGTCGTACAATGAGCAGTTCTTC. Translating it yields CASSVNRGSYNEQFF.

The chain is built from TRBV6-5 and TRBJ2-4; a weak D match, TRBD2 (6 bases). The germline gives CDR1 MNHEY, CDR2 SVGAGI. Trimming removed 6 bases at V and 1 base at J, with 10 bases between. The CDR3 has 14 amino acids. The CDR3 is CASRVGGAKNIQYF. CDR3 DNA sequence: TGTGCCAGCAGGGTCGGAGGGGCCAAAAACATTCAGTACTTC.

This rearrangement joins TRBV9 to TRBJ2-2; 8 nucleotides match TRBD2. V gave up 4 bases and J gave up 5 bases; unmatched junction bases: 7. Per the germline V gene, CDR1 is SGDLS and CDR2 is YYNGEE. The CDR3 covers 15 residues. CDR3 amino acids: CASSTGTSTTGELFF. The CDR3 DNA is TGTGCCAGCAGCACGGGGACTAGTACGACCGGGGAGCTGTTTTTT.

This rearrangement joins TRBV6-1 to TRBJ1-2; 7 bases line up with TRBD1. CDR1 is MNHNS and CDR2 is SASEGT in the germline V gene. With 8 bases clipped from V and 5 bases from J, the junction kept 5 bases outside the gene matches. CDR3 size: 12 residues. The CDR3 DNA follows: TGTGCCAGCTTAGGGGGCCTTTATGGCTACACCTTC. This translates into CASLGGLYGYTF.